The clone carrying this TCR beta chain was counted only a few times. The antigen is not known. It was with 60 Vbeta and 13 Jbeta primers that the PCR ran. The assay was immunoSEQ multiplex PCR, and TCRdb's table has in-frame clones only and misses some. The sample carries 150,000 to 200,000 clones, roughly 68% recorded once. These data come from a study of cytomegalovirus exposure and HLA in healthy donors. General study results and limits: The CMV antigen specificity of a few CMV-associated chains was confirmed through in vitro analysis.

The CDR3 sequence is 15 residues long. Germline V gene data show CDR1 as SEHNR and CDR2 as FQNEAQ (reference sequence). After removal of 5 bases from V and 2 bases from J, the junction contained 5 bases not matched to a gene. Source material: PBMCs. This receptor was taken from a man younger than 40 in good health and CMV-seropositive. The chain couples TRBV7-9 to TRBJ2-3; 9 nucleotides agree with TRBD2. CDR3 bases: TGTGCCAGCAGCCCTGGACTAGCGTACACAGATACGCAGTATTTT. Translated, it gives CASSPGLAYTDTQYF.